The 4 T cell receptor beta chains below were found in one sample sequenced in a study of T cells in Graves' hyperthyroidism and ophthalmopathy. The TCR beta CDR3 regions underwent amplification using RNA transcripts as the source. A set of HTBI primers served as the primers for a first-round RT-PCR of the TCR CDR3. MiXCR, run by TCRdb on the multiplex PCR reads, gives a single entry per CDR3 protein. The sample lists more than 650,000 distinct CDR3 sequences; 11% to 15% were seen once. Sequenced: blood. All receptors derive from a woman aged 18-29 years with Graves' hyperthyroidism.

J is TRBJ2-7 and V is TRBV28, with a tentative D call TRBD1 (6 bases). Germline V gene lookup returns CDR1 MDHEN and CDR2 SYDVKM. The CDR3 consists of 14 residues. The V end lost 6 bases, the J end lost 4 bases, and 16 bases lay between the germline ends. CDR3 DNA: TGTGCCAGCAGCTTCACAGGGTTACAGTACGAGCAGTACTTC. Translation gives CASSFTGLQYEQYF.

At least ten counts were recorded for this clonotype. V and J are TRBV7-9 and TRBJ2-7; the D call may be TRBD1 or TRBD2 (6 bases each). V dropped 3 bases and J dropped 2 bases, with 14 bases sitting between them. CDR1 and CDR2 from the germline V gene are SEHNR and FQNEAQ (reference sequence). This CDR3 region has 15 residues. The CDR3 bases are TGTGCCAGCAGCTTGGGGGGCCTAAGCCCCTACGAGCAGTACTTC. Protein sequence: CASSLGGLSPYEQYF.

Concerning this clonotype: One base away lies a much larger clone, so this may be a sequencing read error. The V call is TRBV30, the J call TRBJ1-1; D not resolved. The CDR3 sequence is 16 residues long. Germline CDR1 is GTSNPN and CDR2 is SVGIG (reference sequence). V was pared by 3 bases and J by 1 base, with 18 bases between. The CDR3 region is CAWSPEAFYENTEAFF. The CDR3 DNA reads TGTGCCTGGAGCCCAGAAGCCTTCTACGAGAACACTGAAGCTTTCTTT. Full variable domain (missing parts from reference TRBV30 and TRBJ1-1): SQTIHQWPATLVQPVGSPLSLECTVEGTSNPNLYWYRQAAGRGLQLLFYSVGIGQISSEVPQNLSASRPQDRQFILSSKKLLLSDSGFYLCAWSPEAFYENTEAFFGQGTRLTVV.

This clonotype was seen more than once but under ten times. The V gene is TRBV11-1, the J gene TRBJ2-1; tentative D call: TRBD2 (6 bases). Trimming took 6 bases from V and 1 from J, leaving 10 bases between them. CDR3 length: 14 residues. Germline assignment: CDR1 SGHAT and CDR2 FQDESV (reference sequence). As DNA, the CDR3 is TGTGCCAGCAGAGAGAGCGGGTCCTACAATGAGCAGTTCTTC. This translates into CASRESGSYNEQFF.